This T cell receptor beta chain came from a study of blood T cell repertoires in COVID-19 (dated by TCRdb to 2018 to 2021). At the level of the whole study: Collaborator samples came from the United States, Italy and Spain and covered acute and convalescent phases of COVID-19. Where HLA class I and class II types were available, the types were taken from metadata supplied by the sample provider, not from assay-based typing. A de-identified subject ID, COVID-19 status, age in years and sex were almost always included in the sample metadata. A freely available public database, intended as a resource for researchers studying the immune response to SARS-CoV-2, is where the repertoires were released. Samples came from the ongoing ImmuneRACE study (first 160 participants) plus 1,254 subjects from 6 global collaborators. Subjects who had been exposed to COVID-19, were actively infected with it, or had recovered from it provided the deeply sampled blood TCRbeta repertoires that made up the dataset. The material from the prospective study consisted of cDNA or gDNA derived from T cells, B-cell-depleted T cells, or PBMCs.

Enrolling through a virtual design, the prospective study's participants ranged in age from about 18 to 89 years and lived across approximately 25 United States geographic areas. In the prospective study, cohorts were assigned on the basis of participant-reported clinical history obtained from a screening survey and a study questionnaire. In the prospective study, whole blood, serum and a nasopharyngeal or oropharyngeal swab were collected from each participant by mobile phlebotomists. Participants in the prospective study had the option to provide additional blood draws and questionnaires over a 2-month period. Before DNA extraction, blood samples from the prospective study were shipped at room temperature or frozen. This clone was detected only once. Its antigen target is currently unknown. No base qualities exist here, and no much larger clone lies one base off it. The investigation overall reported the following: The amount of clinical and demographic metadata varied by source and participant and was provided uncurated.

TCRbeta CDR3 regions were amplified from genomic DNA by means of the immunoSEQ Assay, a bias-controlled multiplex PCR. The original pipeline was this. Within the assay, amplification of reference gene primers was used to estimate how many nucleated cells each sample contained. To quantify the absolute abundance of each unique TCRbeta CDR3 rearrangement, sequence reads were collapsed and filtered. Productive Simpson clonality was computed per sample as the square root of Simpson's diversity index over productive rearrangements. Here the immuneACCESS table is served through TCRdb, limited to in-frame sequences with V and J called. Missing clones are a known gap in these copies; in checked studies unresolved V genes cover under half, and the rest lacks a known reason. That table is the source of V, J and clone size, and D and trimming were worked out from the DNA. The sample table contains approximately 360,000 clones; only one count was recorded for 88% of them. Around 0.95% of the sample belongs to the ten largest clones.

From cysteine to phenylalanine, the CDR3 is 12 amino acids long. Only CDR3 DNA is held: 36 bases, read in frame from base 1. Trimming at the junction amounts to 3 bases on V and 6 bases on J, and the germline ends lie 9 bases apart. The germline V gene specifies SQVTM as CDR1 and ANQGSEA as CDR2. The rearrangement joined TRBV29-1 to TRBJ2-4; 5 matching bases give a weak D call of TRBD1. This TCR derives from a woman in her 30s with acute COVID-19. Sequencing was performed on PBMCs or T cells enriched from blood (not recorded which). CDR3 reads: CSVEGQGNIQYF. Read as DNA, the sequence is TGCAGCGTTGAGGGCCAGGGAAACATTCAGTACTTC.